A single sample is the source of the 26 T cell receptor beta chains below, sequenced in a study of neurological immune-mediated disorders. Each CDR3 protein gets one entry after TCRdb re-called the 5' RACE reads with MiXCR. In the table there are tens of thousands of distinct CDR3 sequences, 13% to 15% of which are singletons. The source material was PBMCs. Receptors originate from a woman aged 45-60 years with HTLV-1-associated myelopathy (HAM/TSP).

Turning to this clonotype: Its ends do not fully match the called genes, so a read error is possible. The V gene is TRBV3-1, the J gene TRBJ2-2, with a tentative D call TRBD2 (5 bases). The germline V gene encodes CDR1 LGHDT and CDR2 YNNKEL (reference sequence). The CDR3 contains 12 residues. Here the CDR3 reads CASSLPDGDLFF. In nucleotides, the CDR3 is TGTGCCAGCAGCCTCCCGGACGGGGATCTGTTTTTT.

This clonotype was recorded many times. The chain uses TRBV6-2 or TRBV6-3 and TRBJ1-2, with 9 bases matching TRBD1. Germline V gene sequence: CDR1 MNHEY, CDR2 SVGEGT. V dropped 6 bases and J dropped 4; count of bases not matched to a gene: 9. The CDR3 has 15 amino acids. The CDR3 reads CASRDRGLYSYGYTF. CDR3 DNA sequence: TGTGCCAGCAGGGACAGGGGCTTATACTCCTATGGCTACACCTTC.

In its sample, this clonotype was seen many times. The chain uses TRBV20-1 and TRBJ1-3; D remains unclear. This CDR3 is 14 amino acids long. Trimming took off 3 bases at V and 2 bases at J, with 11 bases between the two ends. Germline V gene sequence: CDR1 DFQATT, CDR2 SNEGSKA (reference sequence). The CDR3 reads CSASRAGPGNTIYF. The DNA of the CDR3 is TGCAGTGCTAGTAGGGCAGGACCTGGAAACACCATATATTTT.

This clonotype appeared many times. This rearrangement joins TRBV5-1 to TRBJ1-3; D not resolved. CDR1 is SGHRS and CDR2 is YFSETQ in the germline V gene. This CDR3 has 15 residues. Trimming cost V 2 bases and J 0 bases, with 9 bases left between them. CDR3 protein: CASSFGGPSGNTIYF. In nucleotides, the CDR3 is TGCGCCAGCAGCTTCGGCGGACCCTCTGGAAACACCATATATTTT.

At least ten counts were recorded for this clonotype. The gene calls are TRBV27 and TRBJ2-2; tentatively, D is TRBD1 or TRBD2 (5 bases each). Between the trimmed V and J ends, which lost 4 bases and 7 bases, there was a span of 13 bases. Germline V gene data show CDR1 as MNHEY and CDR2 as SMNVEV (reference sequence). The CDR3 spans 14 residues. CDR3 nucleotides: TGTGCCAGCAGTTGGGCTTGGGACCTCGGGGAGCTGTTTTTT. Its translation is CASSWAWDLGELFF.

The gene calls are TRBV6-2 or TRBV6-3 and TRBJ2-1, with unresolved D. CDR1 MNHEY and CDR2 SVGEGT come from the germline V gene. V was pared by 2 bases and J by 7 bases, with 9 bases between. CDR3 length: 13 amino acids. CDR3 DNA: TGTGCCAGCAGTTACGTCTCTTCTAATGAGCAGTTCTTC. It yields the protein CASSYVSSNEQFF.

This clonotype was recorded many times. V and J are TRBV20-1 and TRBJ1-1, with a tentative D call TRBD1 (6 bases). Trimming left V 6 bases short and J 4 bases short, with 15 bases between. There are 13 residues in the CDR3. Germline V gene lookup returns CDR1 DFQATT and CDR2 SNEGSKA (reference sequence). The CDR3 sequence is CSARGFWTTEAFF. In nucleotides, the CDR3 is TGCAGTGCGAGGGGGTTTTGGACCACTGAAGCTTTCTTT.

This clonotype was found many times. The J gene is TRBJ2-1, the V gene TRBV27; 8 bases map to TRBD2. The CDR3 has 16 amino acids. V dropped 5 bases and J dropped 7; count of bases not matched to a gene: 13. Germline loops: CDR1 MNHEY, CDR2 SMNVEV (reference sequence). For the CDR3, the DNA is TGTGCCAGCAGTCTCCCCACGGGGGGGGGGAGGAATGAGCAGTTCTTC. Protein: CASSLPTGGGRNEQFF.

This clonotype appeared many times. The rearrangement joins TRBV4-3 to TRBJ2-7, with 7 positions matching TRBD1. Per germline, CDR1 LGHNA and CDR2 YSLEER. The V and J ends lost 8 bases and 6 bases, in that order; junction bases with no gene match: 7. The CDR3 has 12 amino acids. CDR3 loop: CASSSPGGEQYF. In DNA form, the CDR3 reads TGCGCCAGCTCCTCCCCAGGGGGCGAGCAGTACTTC.

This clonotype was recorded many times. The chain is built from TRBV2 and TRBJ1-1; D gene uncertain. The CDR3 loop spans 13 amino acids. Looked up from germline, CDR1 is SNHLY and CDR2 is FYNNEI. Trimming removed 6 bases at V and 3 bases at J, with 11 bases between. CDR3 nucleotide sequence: TGTGCCAGCAGGATGGACGGGGACACTGAAGCTTTCTTT. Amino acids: CASRMDGDTEAFF.

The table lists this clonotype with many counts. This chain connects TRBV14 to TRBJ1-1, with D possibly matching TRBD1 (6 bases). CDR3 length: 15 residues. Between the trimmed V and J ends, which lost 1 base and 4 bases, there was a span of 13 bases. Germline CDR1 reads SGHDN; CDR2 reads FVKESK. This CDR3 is CASSQVGGAFTEAFF. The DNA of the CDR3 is TGTGCCAGCAGCCAAGTGGGGGGCGCGTTCACTGAAGCTTTCTTT.

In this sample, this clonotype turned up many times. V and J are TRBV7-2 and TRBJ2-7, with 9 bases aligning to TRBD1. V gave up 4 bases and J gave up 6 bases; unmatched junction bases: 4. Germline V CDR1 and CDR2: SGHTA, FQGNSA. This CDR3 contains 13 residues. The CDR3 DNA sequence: TGTGCCAGCAGCTGGGACAGGGAACGCGAGCAGTACTTC. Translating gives CASSWDREREQYF.

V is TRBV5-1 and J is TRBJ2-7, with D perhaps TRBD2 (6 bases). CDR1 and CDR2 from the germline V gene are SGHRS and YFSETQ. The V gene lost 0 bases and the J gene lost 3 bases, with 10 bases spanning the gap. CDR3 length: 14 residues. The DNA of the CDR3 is TGCGCCAGCAGCTTGGTGGGAGGTAACTACGAGCAGTACTTC. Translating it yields CASSLVGGNYEQYF.

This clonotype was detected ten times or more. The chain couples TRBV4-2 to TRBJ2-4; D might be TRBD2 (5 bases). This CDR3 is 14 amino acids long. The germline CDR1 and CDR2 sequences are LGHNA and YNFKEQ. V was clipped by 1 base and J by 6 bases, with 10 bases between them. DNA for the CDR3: TGTGCCAGCAGCCAAGTCGGGGTGATAAACATTCAGTACTTC. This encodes CASSQVGVINIQYF.

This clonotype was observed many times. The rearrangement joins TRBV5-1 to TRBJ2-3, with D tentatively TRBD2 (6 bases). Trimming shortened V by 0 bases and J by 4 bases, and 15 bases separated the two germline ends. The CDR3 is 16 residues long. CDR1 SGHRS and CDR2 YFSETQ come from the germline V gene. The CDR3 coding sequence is TGCGCCAGCAGCTTGGCCGGAGGGCCCGGGCCAGATACGCAGTATTTT. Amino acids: CASSLAGGPGPDTQYF. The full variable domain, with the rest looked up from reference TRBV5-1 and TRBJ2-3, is KAGVTQTPRYLIKTRGQQVTLSCSPISGHRSVSWYQQTPGQGLQFLFEYFSETQRNKGNFPGRFSGRQFSNSRSEMNVSTLELGDSALYLCASSLAGGPGPDTQYFGPGTRLTVL.

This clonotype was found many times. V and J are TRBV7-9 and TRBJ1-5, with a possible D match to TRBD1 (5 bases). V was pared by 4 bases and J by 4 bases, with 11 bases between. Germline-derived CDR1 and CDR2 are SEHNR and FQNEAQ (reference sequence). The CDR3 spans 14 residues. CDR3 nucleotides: TGTGCCAGCAGCTCGACAGCCCCGAATCAGCCCCAGCATTTT. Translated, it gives CASSSTAPNQPQHF.

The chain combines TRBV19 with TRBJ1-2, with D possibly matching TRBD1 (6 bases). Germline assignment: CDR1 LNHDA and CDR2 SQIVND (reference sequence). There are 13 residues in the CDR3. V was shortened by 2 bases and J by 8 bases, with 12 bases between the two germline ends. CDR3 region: CASSIWGLGGYTF. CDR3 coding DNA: TGTGCCAGTAGTATATGGGGGCTAGGAGGCTACACCTTC.

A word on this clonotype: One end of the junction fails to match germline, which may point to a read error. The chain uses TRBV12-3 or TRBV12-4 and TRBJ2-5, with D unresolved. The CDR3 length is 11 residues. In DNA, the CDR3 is TGTGACAGCAGCCTTTGGGAGACCCAGTACTTC. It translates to CDSSLWETQYF.

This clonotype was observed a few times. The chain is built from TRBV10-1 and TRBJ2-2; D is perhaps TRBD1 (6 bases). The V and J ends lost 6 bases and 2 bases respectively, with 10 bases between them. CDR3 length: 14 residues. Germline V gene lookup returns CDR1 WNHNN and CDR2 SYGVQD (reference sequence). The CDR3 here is CASRLDSNTGELFF. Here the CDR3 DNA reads TGCGCCAGCAGACTGGACAGCAACACCGGGGAGCTGTTTTTT.

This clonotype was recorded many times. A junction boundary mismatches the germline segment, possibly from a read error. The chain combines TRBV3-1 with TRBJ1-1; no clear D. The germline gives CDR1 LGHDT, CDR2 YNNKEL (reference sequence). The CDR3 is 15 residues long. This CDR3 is CASSQDGRGNAEAFF. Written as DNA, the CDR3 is TGTGCCAGCAGCCAAGACGGGAGAGGGAACGCTGAAGCTTTCTTT.

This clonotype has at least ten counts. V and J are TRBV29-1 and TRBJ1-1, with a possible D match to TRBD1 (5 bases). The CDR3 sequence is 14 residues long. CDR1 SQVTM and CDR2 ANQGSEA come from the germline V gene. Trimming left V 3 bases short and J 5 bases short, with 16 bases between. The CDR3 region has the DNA TGCAGCGTTGATTCAGCGGGTGGGGGAACTGAAGCTTTCTTT. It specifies CSVDSAGGGTEAFF.

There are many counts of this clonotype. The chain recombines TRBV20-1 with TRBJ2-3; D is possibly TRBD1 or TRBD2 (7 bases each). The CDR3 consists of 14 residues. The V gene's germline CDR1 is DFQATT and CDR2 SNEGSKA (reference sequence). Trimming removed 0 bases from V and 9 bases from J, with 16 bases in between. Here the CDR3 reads CSARDWGGTVTQYF. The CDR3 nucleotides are TGCAGTGCTAGAGATTGGGGGGGGACAGTCACGCAGTATTTT.

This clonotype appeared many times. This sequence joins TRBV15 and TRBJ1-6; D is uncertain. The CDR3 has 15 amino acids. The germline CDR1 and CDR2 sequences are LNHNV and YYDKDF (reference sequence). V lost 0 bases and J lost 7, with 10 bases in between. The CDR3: CATSRDSNRNSPLHF. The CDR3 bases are TGTGCCACCAGCAGAGACTCAAACAGAAATTCACCCCTCCACTTT.

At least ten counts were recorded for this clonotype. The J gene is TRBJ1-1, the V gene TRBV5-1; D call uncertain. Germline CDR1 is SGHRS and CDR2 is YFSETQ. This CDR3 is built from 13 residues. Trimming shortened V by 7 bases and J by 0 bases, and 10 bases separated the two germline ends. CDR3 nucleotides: TGCGCCAGCGCCAGGACCTTGAACACTGAAGCTTTCTTT. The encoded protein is CASARTLNTEAFF.

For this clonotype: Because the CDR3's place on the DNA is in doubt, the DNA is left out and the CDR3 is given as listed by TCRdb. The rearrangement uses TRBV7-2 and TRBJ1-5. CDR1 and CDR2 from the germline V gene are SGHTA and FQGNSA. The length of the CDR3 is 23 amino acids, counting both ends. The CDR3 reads CASSLEAGANEKLFFGSNQPQHF.

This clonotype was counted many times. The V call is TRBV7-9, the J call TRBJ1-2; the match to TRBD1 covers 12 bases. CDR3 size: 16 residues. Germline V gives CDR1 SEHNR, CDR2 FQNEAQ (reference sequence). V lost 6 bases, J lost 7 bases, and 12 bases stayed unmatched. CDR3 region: CASSITPGQGASGYTF. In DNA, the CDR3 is TGTGCCAGCAGTATCACACCGGGACAGGGGGCTTCTGGCTACACCTTC.